This T cell receptor beta chain emerged from a study of shared clonotypes between healthy human individuals (TCRdb year 2020). About the investigation overall: A few men and a couple of women, aged 18 to 49 years, made up the cohort. Per donor, three plates each were used for CD4 naive and CD4 memory, two for CD8 naive, and one for CD8 memory. Leukapheresis yielded between about 0.85 and 10 billion PBMCs per donor. To increase sequencing depth and limit assay-specific biases, TCR repertoire library preparation and sequencing were carried out by different laboratories using diverse techniques. The study deeply sequenced blood TCR repertoires of five healthy adults to estimate repertoire size and the extent of clonotype sharing between individuals. The full study reports these points: Based on pairwise subsampling, the degree of clonotype sharing among donors was expected to be affected by sequencing depth. Sampling was restricted to blood, and TCR repertoires in tissues likely differ from the TCR repertoires found in blood. The small number of donors limited the genetic and exposure-history diversity represented. Clonotypes shared by all four sorted-subset donors showed higher generation probabilities than non-shared clonotypes. Even with the large sequencing depth, rarefaction of the sorted-subset datasets indicated that sequencing was incomplete. Naive subsets generally had larger estimated clonotype richness than memory subsets. When a few donors were compared, the shared fraction of clonotypes was around 5% for naive CD4, 3.5% to 4% for naive CD8, 2.3% for memory CD4, and 0.35% to 0.5% for memory CD8.

Worth noting for this clone: Its binding antigen is unknown. It has no much larger one-base neighbor in the sample; base qualities were not kept.

Healthy HIV-negative adults with no recently reported acute infections or vaccinations were included as donors. Every donor was a Caucasian adult living in Nashville, Tennessee, USA. CD4+ T cells were enriched by magnetic negative selection, after which naive cells were positively selected on CD45RA and the negative fraction was taken as the memory subset. Blood was collected by leukapheresis, and PBMCs were isolated by Ficoll-Histopaque density gradient centrifugation and then cryopreserved in liquid nitrogen vapor phase. Analytical flow cytometry was used to check the purity and quantity of every magnetically sorted T cell population. Genomic DNA was isolated from every sorted fraction and measured by UV absorbance on a Nanodrop 2000c. Using the deep immunoSEQ assay, multiplex PCR amplified TCR CDR3 regions from genomic DNA. Genomic DNA extracted from each cell subset was distributed evenly over all wells of several immunoSEQ 96-well plates, and each plate served as one replicate. For sorted subsets, approximately 190 ng of genomic DNA, equivalent to 25,000 to 30,000 T cell genomes, went into each replicate PCR. Purified libraries were measured with a Qubit 3.0 fluorometer, size-checked on a Bioanalyzer 2100, and measured again with the KAPA Library Quantification kit. A separate single-read 150-cycle Illumina NextSeq 550 flow cell was used to sequence each immunoSEQ 96-well plate. Processing in the source paper ran as follows. Because the immunoSEQ output included only junctional sequences and no quality scores, the filtering could not be the same as the filtering used for full-length reads. To assign V/J genes and CDR3, sequences were annotated against IMGT germline references using PyIR, a Python wrapper for IgBLAST v1.9. Reads were removed for weak V/J assignments (E-value above 1e-6), missing CDR3, stop codons, out-of-frame junctions, or ambiguous translated residues. V3J clonotypes were defined as sequences sharing the same inferred V gene, J gene, and CDR3 amino acid sequence. To compute the percentage overlap between repertoires, the number of shared unique clonotypes was divided by the size of the smaller repertoire. Richness of each repertoire was evaluated using RTK rarefaction, the Chao1 estimator, and Recon v2.1 estimates of unobserved clonotypes. Generation probabilities were computed with OLGA for all TCRbeta clonotypes obtained by the gDNA method from several donors. TCRdb's version of the immuneACCESS table is confined to in-frame rearrangements and falls short of the full clone set. An unresolved V gene accounts for under half of the shortfall where checked; the remainder is of unknown origin. V and J calls plus clone size are reproduced from that table; the DNA served to infer D and trimming. Present in this sample are around 980,000 clones, approximately 80% of which were seen just once. The ten largest clones capture more than 0.55% of the sample.

CDR1 is given as SGDLS and CDR2 as YYNGEE, both from the germline V gene. The CDR3 starts with the cysteine, ends with the phenylalanine, and has 13 residues. Just the 39-base CDR3 DNA is kept, in frame starting at base 1. Trimming removed 2 bases from V and 7 bases from J, leaving 11 bases between the germline ends. The chain employs TRBV9 and TRBJ2-3; the D segment could be TRBD2, given 5 matching bases. The specimen was memory CD4+ T cells from PBMCs. What the cell subset or site label conveys for this sample: CD45RA-negative fraction. This TCR was recovered from a young man in good health. Some clones in this sample may be carry-over from other donors' samples. The encoded CDR3 is CASSVTDSNTQYF. At the DNA level, the sequence is TGTGCCAGCAGCGTCACGGACTCTAATACGCAGTATTTT.